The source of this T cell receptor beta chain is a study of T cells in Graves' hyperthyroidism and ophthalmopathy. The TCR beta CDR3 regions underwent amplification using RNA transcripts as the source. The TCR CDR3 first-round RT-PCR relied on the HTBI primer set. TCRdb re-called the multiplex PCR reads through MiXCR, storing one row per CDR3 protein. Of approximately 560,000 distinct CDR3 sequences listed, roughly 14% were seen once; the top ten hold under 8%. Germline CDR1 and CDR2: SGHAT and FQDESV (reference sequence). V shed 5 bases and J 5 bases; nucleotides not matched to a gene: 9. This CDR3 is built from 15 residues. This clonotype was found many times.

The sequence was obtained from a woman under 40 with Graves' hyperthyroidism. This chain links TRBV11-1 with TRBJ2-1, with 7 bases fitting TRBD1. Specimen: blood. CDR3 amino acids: CASSIDRVGDNEQFF. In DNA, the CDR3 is TGTGCCAGCAGCATCGACAGGGTGGGGGACAATGAGCAGTTCTTC.